A selection of T cell receptor beta chains follows, all from one sample in a study of tumor-infiltrating lymphocytes in primary liver carcinoma. TCRdb reprocessed the multiplex PCR reads with MiXCR, giving one entry per CDR3 protein. Of roughly 78,000 distinct CDR3 sequences in the sample, roughly two thirds are singletons; the top ten hold approximately 13%. Sequencing was performed on liver tumor tissue from sampling region 4. These TCRs come from a woman aged 55-69 years with primary liver carcinoma and hepatitis B virus infection. The CDR3 runs from the conserved cysteine through the conserved F or W. D genes are given only for firm matches. For some rows the clone size is stated as once, few or many, or as a class when expanded; others skip it.

clone size,J gene,D gene,V gene,CDR3 protein,CDR3 DNA
many,TRBJ1-5,NA,TRBV2,CASSEGGNSPQHF,TGTGCCAGCTCTGAGGGCGGGAATTCGCCCCAGCATTTT
many,TRBJ2-3,NA,TRBV28,CASGSLPTDTQYF,TGTGCCTCAGGGAGCTTGCCCACAGATACGCAGTATTTT
NA,TRBJ2-1,NA,TRBV12-3/TRBV12-4,CGSSLRPRGSYNELFF,TGTGGCAGCAGTTTACGACCCAGGGGATCCTACAATGAGCTGTTCTTC
many,TRBJ2-7,TRBD2,TRBV5-6,CASSSGLAGGSKYEQYF,TGTGCCAGCAGCAGCGGACTAGCGGGAGGGTCTAAGTACGAGCAGTACTTC
NA,TRBJ2-1,TRBD2,TRBV29-1,CGVGLAGREFF,TGTGGCGTCGGACTAGCGGGAAGGGAGTTCTTC
NA,TRBJ2-6,NA,TRBV12-3/TRBV12-4,CGSSLSGFGANVLTF,TGCGGCAGCAGTTTGTCGGGGTTTGGGGCCAACGTCCTGACTTTC
NA,TRBJ2-7,NA,TRBV4-2,CASSRGTGAKPYF,TGTGCCAGCAGCAGGGGGACCGGGGCCAAGCCGTACTTC
NA,TRBJ1-1,TRBD1,TRBV11-3,CASSSSAGGDTEAFF,TGTGCTAGCAGCTCATCGGCAGGGGGGGACACTGAGGCTTTCTTT
NA,TRBJ2-7,TRBD2,TRBV6-5,CASSSGLAGGKQSF,TGTGCCAGCAGTTCGGGACTAGCGGGAGGAAAGCAGTCCTTC
many,TRBJ1-1,NA,TRBV29-1,CSVDYQGTMNTEAFF,TGCAGCGTTGACTATCAGGGGACCATGAACACTGAAGCTTTCTTT
many,TRBJ2-5,NA,TRBV28,CASRGTGGVRYQETQYF,TGTGCCAGCAGAGGGACGGGCGGGGTACGGTACCAAGAGACCCAGTACTTC
NA,TRBJ2-5,TRBD2,TRBV6-5,CARRLMNGLAGGSQETQYF,TGTGCCAGGAGACTGATGAATGGACTAGCGGGAGGCTCCCAAGAGACCCAGTACTTC
once,TRBJ1-1,NA,TRBV5-1,CASSSAGRDTEAFF,TGCGCCAGCAGCTCGGCAGGAAGGGACACTGAAGCTTTCTTT
few,TRBJ1-3,NA,TRBV28,CASISRSSGNTIYF,TGTGCCAGCATTTCGCGGAGCTCTGGAAACACCATATATTTT
NA,TRBJ2-3,TRBD2,TRBV12-3/TRBV12-4,CAISPPGGRSNTRYF,TGTGCCATCAGCCCGCCTGGCGGGAGGAGTAATACGCGGTATTTT
NA,TRBJ2-1,TRBD1,TRBV6-5,CASSPERRDRGRYQQFF,TGTGCCAGCAGTCCCGAGCGTCGGGACAGGGGGCGTTATCAGCAGTTCTTC
many,TRBJ2-6,NA,TRBV5-1,CASSLGPGGWSSGANVLTF,TGCGCCAGCAGCTTGGGTCCCGGGGGATGGAGCTCTGGGGCCAACGTCCTGACTTTC
NA,TRBJ2-7,NA,TRBV12-3/TRBV12-4,CASTSDASSYEQYF,TGTGCCAGTACCAGCGACGCCAGCTCCTACGAGCAATACTTC
NA,TRBJ2-2,TRBD1,TRBV20-1,CSARDPYRTGNTGELFF,TGCAGTGCTAGAGATCCTTACAGGACAGGGAACACCGGGGAGCTGTTTTTT
NA,TRBJ2-1,TRBD2,TRBV12-3/TRBV12-4,CASLKLAGIYNGQFF,TGTGCCAGCTTGAAACTAGCGGGAATCTACAATGGGCAGTTCTTC
NA,TRBJ2-3,NA,TRBV11-2,CACSLGGLTYTSDTQYF,TGTGCCTGCAGTTTAGGGGGACTAACATACACGTCGGATACGCAGTATTTT
many,TRBJ2-1,NA,TRBV2,CASSENGGTEQFF,TGTGCCAGCAGTGAAAACGGGGGCACTGAGCAGTTCTTC
NA,TRBJ2-7,NA,TRBV4-1,CASSQGATTGYEQYF,TGCGCCAGCAGCCAGGGGGCAACGACTGGCTATGAGCAGTACTTC
NA,TRBJ2-1,TRBD2,TRBV6-1,CASNEGGSYNEEFF,TGTGCCAGCAACGAGGGAGGGTCCTACAATGAGGAGTTCTTC
medium-sized,TRBJ2-1,TRBD2,TRBV12-3/TRBV12-4,CASRPGGRSYNEQFF,TGTGCCAGCAGACCTGGCGGGAGGTCCTACAATGAGCAGTTCTTC
NA,TRBJ2-1,TRBD2,TRBV11-3,CASSLPGTSVGEQFF,TGTGCCAGCAGCTTACCCGGGACTAGCGTCGGTGAGCAGTTCTTT
NA,TRBJ2-2,NA,TRBV29-1,CSVGTHGVTGELFF,TGCAGCGTTGGTACACATGGGGTCACCGGGGAGCTGTTTTTT
NA,TRBJ2-3,TRBD2,TRBV24-1,CATSDPMELAGGGTDTHYF,TGTGCCACCAGTGATCCTATGGAACTAGCGGGAGGTGGAACAGATACGCACTATTTT
NA,TRBJ2-7,NA,TRBV6-5,CASSYSDWQGTYDQYF,TGTGCCAGCAGTTATTCCGATTGGCAGGGGACCTACGATCAGTACTTC
NA,TRBJ2-5,NA,TRBV6-6,CASTVRGKEETQYF,TGTGCCAGCACAGTACGGGGAAAAGAAGAGACCCAGTACTTC
many,TRBJ2-1,NA,TRBV5-1,CASSLAGLYEQFF,TGCGCCAGCAGCTTGGCGGGACTTTATGAGCAGTTCTTC
many,TRBJ2-2,NA,TRBV5-4,CASSLTTGELFF,TGTGCCAGCAGCTTGACCACCGGGGAGCTGTTTTTT
many,TRBJ2-7,TRBD2,TRBV5-6,CASSLALAGAGREQYF,TGTGCCAGCAGCTTGGCGTTGGCGGGAGCCGGTAGGGAGCAGTACTTC
NA,TRBJ1-4,NA,TRBV6-5,CVSSLNGSEKLFF,TGTGTCAGCAGTTTGAATGGGAGTGAAAAACTGTTTTTT
NA,TRBJ1-2,TRBD1,TRBV5-4,CASSQSTGEGYGYTF,TGTGCCAGCAGCCAATCCACAGGGGAGGGCTATGGCTACACCTTC
NA,TRBJ2-3,NA,TRBV7-2,CASSFLYRDTQYF,TGTGCCAGCAGCTTCTTATACAGGGATACGCAGTATTTT
NA,TRBJ2-7,NA,TRBV7-9,CASSLGTPRAGATQWNEQYF,TGTGCCAGCAGCTTAGGTACTCCTCGTGCGGGGGCTACCCAATGGAATGAGCAGTACTTC
many,TRBJ2-7,TRBD1,TRBV5-1,CASSDHLGQVIYEQYF,TGCGCCAGCAGCGATCACCTTGGACAGGTCATCTACGAGCAGTACTTC
NA,TRBJ2-1,NA,TRBV6-4,CACSDGAGMDEQFF,TGTGCCTGCAGTGACGGGGCGGGGATGGATGAGCAGTTCTTC
NA,TRBJ1-1,NA,TRBV6-1,CASSAPGARNTEAYF,TGTGCCAGCAGCGCCCCAGGGGCTAGGAACACTGAAGCTTACTTT
NA,TRBJ2-3,NA,TRBV11-2,CARSLGIRWEGTDTQYF,TGTGCCAGGAGCTTAGGGATTCGATGGGAAGGCACGGATACGCAGTATTTT
NA,TRBJ2-7,TRBD2,TRBV6-5,CASSYQPVAGPYEHYF,TGTGCCAGCAGTTACCAACCGGTAGCGGGACCCTACGAACACTACTTC
many,TRBJ2-1,NA,TRBV5-1,CASSLLAGAYNEQFF,TGCGCCAGCAGCTTGCTTGCGGGTGCCTACAATGAGCAGTTCTTC
NA,TRBJ2-3,TRBD1,TRBV6-1,CASRQGWNTDTQYF,TGTGCCAGCAGACAGGGGTGGAACACAGATACGCAGTATTTT
once,TRBJ1-2,NA,TRBV6-6,CASTTWQGFGHGYTF,TGTGCCAGCACCACGTGGCAGGGGTTCGGCCATGGCTACACCTTC
NA,TRBJ2-5,TRBD2,TRBV20-1,CSARDQTSGSIVDTQYF,TGCAGCGCTAGAGACCAGACTAGCGGGAGCATTGTAGATACCCAGTACTTC
NA,TRBJ2-3,TRBD2,TRBV29-1,CSVSKTSGRTDTQYF,TGCAGCGTTAGCAAGACCAGCGGGAGGACAGATACGCAGTATTTT
NA,TRBJ1-1,NA,TRBV12-3/TRBV12-4,CASGRRIGPLNTEAFF,TGTGCCAGCGGCCGACGGATTGGCCCTTTGAACACTGAAGCTTTTTTT
NA,TRBJ1-5,TRBD1,TRBV2,CASSRQGYSNQPQHF,TGTGCCAGCAGTCGACAGGGCTATAGCAATCAGCCCCAGCATTTT